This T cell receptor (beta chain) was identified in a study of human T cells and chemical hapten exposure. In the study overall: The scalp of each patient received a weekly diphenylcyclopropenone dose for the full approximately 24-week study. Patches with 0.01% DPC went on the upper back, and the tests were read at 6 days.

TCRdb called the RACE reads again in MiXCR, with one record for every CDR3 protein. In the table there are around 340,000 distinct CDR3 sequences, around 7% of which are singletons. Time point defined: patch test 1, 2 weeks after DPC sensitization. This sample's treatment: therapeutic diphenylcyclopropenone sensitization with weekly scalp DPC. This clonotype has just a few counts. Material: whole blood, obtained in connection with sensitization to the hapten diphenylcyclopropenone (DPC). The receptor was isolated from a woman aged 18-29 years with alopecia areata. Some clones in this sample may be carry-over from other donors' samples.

In DNA, the CDR3 is TGTGCCAGCAGCCAGTGGAGGGATGGAAACACCATATATTTT. Its translation is CASSQWRDGNTIYF. This chain links TRBV3-1 with TRBJ1-3; D call uncertain. The V end was cut by 3 bases, the J end by 3 bases, with 9 bases between. This CDR3 has 14 amino acids. The germline CDR1 and CDR2 sequences are LGHDT and YNNKEL (reference sequence).